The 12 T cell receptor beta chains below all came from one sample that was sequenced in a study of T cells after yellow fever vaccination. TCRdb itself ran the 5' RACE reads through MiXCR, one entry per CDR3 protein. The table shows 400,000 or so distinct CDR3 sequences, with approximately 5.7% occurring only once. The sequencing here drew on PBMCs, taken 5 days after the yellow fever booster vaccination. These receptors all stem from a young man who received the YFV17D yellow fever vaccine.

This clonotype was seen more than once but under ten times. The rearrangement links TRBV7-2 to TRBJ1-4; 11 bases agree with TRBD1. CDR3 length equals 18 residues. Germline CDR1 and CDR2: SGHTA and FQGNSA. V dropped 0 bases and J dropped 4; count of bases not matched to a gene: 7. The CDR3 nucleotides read TGTGCCAGCAGCTTAGCTGGACAGGGGGCGCGGAGTAATGAAAAACTGTTTTTT. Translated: CASSLAGQGARSNEKLFF.

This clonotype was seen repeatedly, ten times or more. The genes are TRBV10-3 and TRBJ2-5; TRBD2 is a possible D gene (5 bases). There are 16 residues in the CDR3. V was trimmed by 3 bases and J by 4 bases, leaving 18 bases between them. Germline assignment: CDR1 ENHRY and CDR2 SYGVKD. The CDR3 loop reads CAISEGKRSGGETQYF. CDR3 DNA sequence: TGTGCCATCAGTGAAGGAAAGCGGAGCGGTGGAGAGACCCAGTACTTC.

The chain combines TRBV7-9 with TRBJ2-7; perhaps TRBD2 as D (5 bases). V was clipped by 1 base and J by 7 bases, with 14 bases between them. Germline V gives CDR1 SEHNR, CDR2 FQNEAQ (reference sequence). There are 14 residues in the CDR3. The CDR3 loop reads CASSLVGSRREQYF. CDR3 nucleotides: TGTGCCAGCAGCTTAGTTGGTTCCAGGAGGGAGCAGTACTTC.

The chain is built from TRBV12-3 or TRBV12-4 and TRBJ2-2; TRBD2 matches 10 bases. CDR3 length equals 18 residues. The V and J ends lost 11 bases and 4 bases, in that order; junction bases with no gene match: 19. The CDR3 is CAFSSGTSVGRSTGELFF. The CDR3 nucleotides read TGTGCCTTCAGTTCAGGGACTAGCGTTGGAAGGAGCACCGGGGAGCTGTTTTTT.

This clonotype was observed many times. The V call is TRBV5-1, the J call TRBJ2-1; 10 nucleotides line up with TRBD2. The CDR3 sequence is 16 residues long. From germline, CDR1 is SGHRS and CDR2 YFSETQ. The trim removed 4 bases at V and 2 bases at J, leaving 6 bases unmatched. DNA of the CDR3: TGCGCCAGCAGCGCCCAACTAGCGGGAACCTACAATGAGCAGTTCTTC. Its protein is CASSAQLAGTYNEQFF. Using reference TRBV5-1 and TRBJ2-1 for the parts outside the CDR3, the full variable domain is KAGVTQTPRYLIKTRGQQVTLSCSPISGHRSVSWYQQTPGQGLQFLFEYFSETQRNKGNFPGRFSGRQFSNSRSEMNVSTLELGDSALYLCASSAQLAGTYNEQFFGPGTRLTVL.

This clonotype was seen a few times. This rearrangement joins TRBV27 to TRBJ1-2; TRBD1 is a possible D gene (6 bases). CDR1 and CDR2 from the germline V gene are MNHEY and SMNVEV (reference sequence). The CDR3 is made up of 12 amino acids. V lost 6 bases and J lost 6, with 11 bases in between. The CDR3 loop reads CASSPTGNGYTF. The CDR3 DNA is TGTGCCAGCAGCCCTACAGGGAATGGCTACACCTTC.

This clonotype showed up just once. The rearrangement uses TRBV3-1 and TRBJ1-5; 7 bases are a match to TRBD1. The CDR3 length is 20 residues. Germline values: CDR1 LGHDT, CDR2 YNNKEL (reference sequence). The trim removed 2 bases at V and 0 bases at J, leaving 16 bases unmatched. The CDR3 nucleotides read TGTGCCAGCAGCCAATCCCCCAGGGGGACAGTAGTCCTTAGCAATCAGCCCCAGCATTTT. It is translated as CASSQSPRGTVVLSNQPQHF.

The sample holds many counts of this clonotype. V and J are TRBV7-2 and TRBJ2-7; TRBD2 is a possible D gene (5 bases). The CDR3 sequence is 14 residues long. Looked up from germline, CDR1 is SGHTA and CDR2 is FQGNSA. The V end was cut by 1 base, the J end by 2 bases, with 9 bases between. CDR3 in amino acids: CASSLGGNTYEQYF. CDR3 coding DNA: TGTGCCAGCAGCTTAGGAGGGAACACCTACGAGCAGTACTTC.

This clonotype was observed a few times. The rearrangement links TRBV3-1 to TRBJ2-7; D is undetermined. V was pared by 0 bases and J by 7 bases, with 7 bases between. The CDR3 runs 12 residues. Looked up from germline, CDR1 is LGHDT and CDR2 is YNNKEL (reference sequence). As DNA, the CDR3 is TGTGCCAGCAGCCAAGATACGCGGGAGCAGTACTTC. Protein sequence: CASSQDTREQYF.

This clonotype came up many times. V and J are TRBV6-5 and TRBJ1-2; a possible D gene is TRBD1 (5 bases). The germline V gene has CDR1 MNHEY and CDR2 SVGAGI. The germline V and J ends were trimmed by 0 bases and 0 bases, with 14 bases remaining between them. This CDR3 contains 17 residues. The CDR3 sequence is CASSYSDYRSTNYGYTF. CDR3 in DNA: TGTGCCAGCAGTTACTCGGATTACAGGAGTACTAACTATGGCTACACCTTC.

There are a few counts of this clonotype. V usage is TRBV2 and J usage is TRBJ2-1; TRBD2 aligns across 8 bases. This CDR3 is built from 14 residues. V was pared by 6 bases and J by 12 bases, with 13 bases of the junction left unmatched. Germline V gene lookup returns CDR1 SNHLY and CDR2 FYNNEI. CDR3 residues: CASSSGTRVRGQFF. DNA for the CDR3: TGTGCCAGCAGCTCCGGGACTAGAGTTCGGGGGCAGTTCTTC. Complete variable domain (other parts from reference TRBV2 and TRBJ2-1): EPEVTQTPSHQVTQMGQEVILRCVPISNHLYFYWYRQILGQKVEFLVSFYNNEISEKSEIFDDQFSVERPDGSNFTLKIRSTKLEDSAMYFCASSSGTRVRGQFFGPGTRLTVL.

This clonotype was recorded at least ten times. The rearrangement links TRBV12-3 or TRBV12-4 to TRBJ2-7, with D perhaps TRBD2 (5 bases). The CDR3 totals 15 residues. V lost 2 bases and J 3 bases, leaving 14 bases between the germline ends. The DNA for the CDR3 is TGTGCCAGCAGTTTAAGCGGCAACCAAGTCTACGAGCAGTACTTC. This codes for CASSLSGNQVYEQYF.